The rows below give T cell receptor beta chains drawn from one sample of a study of blood T cell repertoires in COVID-19. Clones were sequenced by immunoSEQ multiplex PCR, and TCRdb holds only the in-frame ones, with some missing. The repertoire consists of some 70,000 clones, with approximately 88% occurring once and the leading ten covering about 6.4%. The sequenced material came from peripheral blood. Source of these receptors: a woman aged 70-85 years with acute or convalescent COVID-19. Both conserved end residues are part of each CDR3. Each record gives: J gene, clone size, D gene, CDR3 length, V gene, CDR3 DNA, CDR3 protein. D genes are given only for firm matches. The size entry is marked missing in some rows and otherwise reads once, few, many or a size class.

TRBJ2-5,few,NA,12,TRBV6-6,TGTGCCAGCGAGACACCACAAGAGACCCAGTACTTC,CASETPQETQYF
TRBJ2-3,NA,TRBD1,15,TRBV12-5,TGTGCTAGTGGTTTGCCGGGACAGGTCCCAGATACGCAGTATTTT,CASGLPGQVPDTQYF
TRBJ2-1,NA,TRBD1,16,TRBV6-5,TGTGCCAGCAGTTACCGTGGGACAGGGTCCGACAATGAGCAGTTCTTC,CASSYRGTGSDNEQFF
TRBJ2-6,many,TRBD1,15,TRBV2,TGTGCCAGCGGGACAGGGCAGGCCGGGGCCAACGTCCTGACTTTC,CASGTGQAGANVLTF
TRBJ2-5,NA,TRBD2,14,TRBV3-1/TRBV3-2,TGTGCCAGCAGCCCGAGCGGGAGCGGAGAGACCCAGTACTTC,CASSPSGSGETQYF
TRBJ2-5,NA,NA,16,TRBV11-3,TGTGCCAGCAGCCCTGGGGGGGGCGGGGGCCAAGAGACCCAGTACTTC,CASSPGGGGGQETQYF
TRBJ2-7,NA,NA,13,TRBV5-4,TGTGCCAGCAGCTTCCGGGACTCCTACGAGCAGTACTTC,CASSFRDSYEQYF
TRBJ1-5,NA,NA,16,TRBV19,TGTGCCAGTTCTGATGGACACCCATATAGCAATCAGCCCCAGCATTTT,CASSDGHPYSNQPQHF
TRBJ2-5,NA,TRBD2,15,TRBV30,TGTGCCTGGAGTGTCGGAGCGGGAGCGCAAGAGACCCAGTACTTC,CAWSVGAGAQETQYF
TRBJ2-5,NA,TRBD1,12,TRBV7-3,TGTGCCAGCAGCCCGGGACAGGGGGCGGTGTACTTC,CASSPGQGAVYF